Presented here are 26 T cell receptor beta chains from one specimen sequenced in a study of cytomegalovirus exposure and HLA in healthy donors (dated by TCRdb to the late 2010s). The library was obtained by the immunoSEQ multiplex PCR assay. For the multiplex PCR, a mixture combining 60 forward primers for TCR Vbeta segments and 13 reverse primers for TCR Jbeta segments was used. In TCRdb, the immuneACCESS table is reduced to in-frame sequences with V and J assigned. These tables do not hold every clone; where another copy was compared, an unresolved V gene accounts for under half, and the others remain unexplained. The sample yields roughly 200,000 clones; around four fifths were counted once. The ten biggest clones cover approximately 0.62% of the sample. Specimen: PBMCs. These TCRs come from a woman aged 40 to 55 in good health and CMV-seronegative.

Regarding this clone: In the same sample, other DNA sequences code for this CDR3. The CDR3 loop is CASSFSTGELFF. CDR3 in DNA: TGTGCCAGCAGCTTTAGTACCGGGGAGCTGTTTTTT. The rearrangement links TRBV7-2 to TRBJ2-2; D is undetermined. This CDR3 spans 12 amino acids. V was pared by 3 bases and J by 5 bases, with 4 bases between. Germline assignment: CDR1 SGHTA and CDR2 FQGNSA. The whole variable domain, remainder taken from reference TRBV7-2 and TRBJ2-2, is GAGVSQSPSNKVTEKGKDVELRCDPISGHTALYWYRQSLGQGLEFLIYFQGNSAPDKSGLPSDRFSAERTGGSVSTLTIQRTQQEDSAVYLCASSFSTGELFFGEGSRLTVL.

The chain recombines TRBV19 with TRBJ2-3; possible D gene TRBD2, 5 bases. Trimming took 3 bases from V and 4 from J, leaving 8 bases between them. The germline CDR1 and CDR2 sequences are LNHDA and SQIVND (reference sequence). The CDR3 contains 13 residues. CDR3 amino acids: CASSIGRSDTQYF. In DNA form, the CDR3 reads TGTGCCAGTAGTATTGGGAGATCAGATACGCAGTATTTT.

The chain links TRBV13 to TRBJ2-2, with 7 bases aligning to TRBD1. J was trimmed by 4 bases and V by 3 bases; bases with no gene match: 5. Per the germline V gene, CDR1 is PRHDT and CDR2 is FYEKMQ (reference sequence). There are 15 residues in the CDR3. The CDR3 sequence is CASSLAGGITGELFF. Here the CDR3 DNA reads TGTGCCAGCAGCTTGGCAGGGGGTATCACCGGGGAGCTGTTTTTT.

V is TRBV5-1 and J is TRBJ2-5, with 9 bases identical to TRBD1. CDR1 is SGHRS, CDR2 YFSETQ, per germline. The ends lost 4 bases at V and 5 bases at J; junction bases unmatched: 9. The CDR3 is 15 residues long. CDR3 DNA sequence: TGCGCCAGCAGCCTAGCGACAGGGGGAGGGGAGACCCAGTACTTC. This encodes CASSLATGGGETQYF.

V usage is TRBV29-1 and J usage is TRBJ2-7; TRBD1 matches at 8 bases. V lost 4 bases, J lost 5 bases, and 4 bases stayed unmatched. Germline V lookup: CDR1 SQVTM, CDR2 ANQGSEA. This CDR3 has 12 amino acids. CDR3 sequence (DNA): TGCAGCGTTGTTGAGGACAGGGACGAGCAGTACTTC. Translating it yields CSVVEDRDEQYF.

Comments on this clone: Its ends do not fully match the called genes, so a read error is possible. V usage is TRBV4-3 and J usage is TRBJ1-2; 7 nucleotides line up with TRBD1. CDR3 length: 14 residues. Germline V gene sequence: CDR1 LGHNA, CDR2 YSLEER. CDR3 in amino acids: CASSQLRQGYGYPF. The DNA for the CDR3 is TGCGCCAGCAGCCAACTACGACAGGGTTATGGCTACCCCTTC.

The chain has TRBV18 and TRBJ1-1; 8 nucleotides align to TRBD1. Trimming took 3 bases from V and 8 from J; bases not matched to a gene: 5. The CDR3 has 13 residues. The germline V gene encodes CDR1 KGHSH and CDR2 LQKENI. Written as DNA, the CDR3 is TGTGCCAGCTCACCGAACGGACAGGGAGAAGCTTTCTTT. Its translation: CASSPNGQGEAFF. The variable domain in full, completed from reference TRBV18 and TRBJ1-1, reads NAGVMQNPRHLVRRRGQEARLRCSPMKGHSHVYWYRQLPEEGLKFMVYLQKENIIDESGMPKERFSAEFPKEGPSILRIQQVVRGDSAAYFCASSPNGQGEAFFGQGTRLTVV.

There are a few counts of this clone. CDR3: CASGTKQGAAQPQHF. The CDR3 region has the DNA TGTGCCAGCGGGACGAAACAGGGTGCTGCTCAGCCCCAGCATTTT. This rearrangement joins TRBV7-3 to TRBJ1-5, with D possibly matching TRBD1 (6 bases). This CDR3 region has 15 residues. Germline V gene sequence: CDR1 SGHTA, CDR2 FQGTGA. Trimming shortened V by 8 bases and J by 6 bases, and 20 bases separated the two germline ends.

J is TRBJ2-7 and V is TRBV7-9; tentative D call: TRBD2 (5 bases). This CDR3 is 15 amino acids long. The germline V gene encodes CDR1 SEHNR and CDR2 FQNEAQ (reference sequence). V was cut by 0 bases and J by 0 bases, with 9 bases left in between. The CDR3 coding sequence is TGTGCCAGCAGCTTAGCACGGACTTCCTCCTACGAGCAGTACTTC. This gives the protein CASSLARTSSYEQYF.

As DNA, the CDR3 is TGTGCCAGCAGCGCCCTGGGGACAGGGGGCGAAGAGACCCAGTACTTC. Translation: CASSALGTGGEETQYF. The chain links TRBV9 to TRBJ2-5; 12 positions match TRBD1. Germline CDR1 and CDR2: SGDLS and YYNGEE. V was pared by 3 bases and J by 3 bases, with 6 bases of the junction left unmatched. The CDR3 covers 16 residues.

CDR3 amino acids: CASRLEGQLNQPQHF. CDR3 sequence (DNA): TGTGCCAGCAGGCTGGAGGGGCAGCTCAATCAGCCCCAGCATTTT. The chain employs TRBV6-5 and TRBJ1-5; TRBD1 is a possible D gene (5 bases). CDR1 is MNHEY and CDR2 is SVGAGI in the germline V gene. This CDR3 spans 15 amino acids. Between the trimmed V and J ends, which lost 6 bases and 3 bases, there was a span of 15 bases.

This clone was seen only once. CDR3 sequence reads: CASSIRRANTGELFF. The DNA for the CDR3 is TGTGCCAGTAGTATCCGCAGGGCGAACACCGGGGAGCTGTTTTTT. The V and J genes are TRBV19 and TRBJ2-2; perhaps TRBD1 as D (5 bases). The CDR3 length is 15 residues. Trimming took 3 bases from V and 0 from J, leaving 8 bases between them. CDR1 and CDR2 from the germline V gene are LNHDA and SQIVND (reference sequence).

The sample holds a few counts of this clone. This chain joins TRBV4-1 and TRBJ1-3; D ambiguous. Germline-derived CDR1 and CDR2 are MGHRA and YSYEKL. The V end lost 1 base, the J end lost 2 bases, and 15 bases lay between the germline ends. This CDR3 has 17 residues. The CDR3 protein is CASSQAAAAGTGNTIYF. CDR3 DNA sequence: TGCGCCAGCAGCCAAGCAGCGGCTGCGGGAACTGGAAACACCATATATTTT.

The V gene is TRBV27, the J gene TRBJ2-1; 14 bases align to TRBD2. There are 18 residues in the CDR3. Per the germline V gene, CDR1 is MNHEY and CDR2 is SMNVEV (reference sequence). V was clipped by 6 bases and J by 1 base; unmatched bases: 8. CDR3 bases: TGTGCCAGCAGCCCGGGACTAGCGGGGGCCCCTTCCTACAATGAGCAGTTCTTC. Translated, it gives CASSPGLAGAPSYNEQFF.

In this sample, this clone turned up a few times. The chain links TRBV6-5 to TRBJ1-5, with TRBD1 matching 9 bases. CDR3 length: 16 amino acids. Germline V gene data show CDR1 as MNHEY and CDR2 as SVGAGI. V lost 4 bases to trimming and J lost 2 bases; unmatched junction nucleotides: 6. CDR3 in amino acids: CASSFGTGGGNQPQHF. The CDR3 DNA follows: TGTGCCAGCAGTTTTGGTACAGGGGGCGGCAATCAGCCCCAGCATTTT.

This clone has more than one count but fewer than ten. J is TRBJ1-2 and V is TRBV6-1; D call uncertain. The CDR3 is 12 residues long. Looked up from germline, CDR1 is MNHNS and CDR2 is SASEGT. Trimming took off 2 bases at V and 7 bases at J, with 8 bases between the two ends. The CDR3 DNA reads as TGTGCCAGCAGTGAACATGGCGGTGGCTACACCTTC. Translation gives CASSEHGGGYTF.

The chain combines TRBV5-1 with TRBJ1-1, with 7 bases fitting TRBD1. J gave up 0 bases and V 5 bases, and 7 bases lay outside the gene matches. Per the germline V gene, CDR1 is SGHRS and CDR2 is YFSETQ. The CDR3 is made up of 15 amino acids. DNA for the CDR3: TGCGCCAGCAGACCGACTCAGGGGGTGAACACTGAAGCTTTCTTT. Its translation: CASRPTQGVNTEAFF.

This rearrangement joins TRBV7-9 to TRBJ1-2; TRBD1 matches at 7 bases. The CDR3 is 12 amino acids. V was pared by 7 bases and J by 5 bases, with 4 bases of the junction left unmatched. Germline V gives CDR1 SEHNR, CDR2 FQNEAQ (reference sequence). The CDR3 reads CASTAGGYGYTF. CDR3 sequence (DNA): TGTGCCAGCACCGCAGGGGGTTATGGCTACACCTTC.

V usage is TRBV5-4 and J usage is TRBJ2-7; D remains ambiguous. This CDR3 spans 14 amino acids. From germline, CDR1 is SGHNT and CDR2 YYREEE (reference sequence). Trimming removed 3 bases from V and 2 bases from J, with 12 bases in between. This CDR3 reads CASSSADSAYEQYF. For the CDR3, the DNA is TGTGCCAGCAGCTCGGCTGACTCTGCCTACGAGCAGTACTTC.

The V and J genes are TRBV21-1 and TRBJ1-4. TRBV21-1 is a documented pseudogene. CDR3 length: 15 residues. The CDR3 is CASSMGGATNEKLFF. The CDR3 DNA reads TGTGCCAGCAGCATGGGGGGTGCAACTAATGAAAAACTGTTTTTT.

This clone was observed a single time. V usage is TRBV7-9 and J usage is TRBJ1-5, with 9 bases that match TRBD1. This CDR3 has 14 amino acids. J gave up 4 bases and V 3 bases, and 1 base lay outside the gene matches. Germline values: CDR1 SEHNR, CDR2 FQNEAQ (reference sequence). The CDR3 loop is CASSFGTGNQPQHF. The DNA of the CDR3 is TGTGCCAGCAGCTTTGGGACAGGGAATCAGCCCCAGCATTTT.

The rearrangement uses TRBV5-8 and TRBJ1-3; D might be TRBD1 (6 bases). Germline-derived CDR1 and CDR2 are SGHTS and YDEGEE. There are 14 residues in the CDR3. Between the trimmed V and J ends, which lost 7 bases and 0 bases, there was a span of 11 bases. The CDR3 nucleotides read TGTGCCAGCCTTGGACAGCTCTCTGGAAACACCATATATTTT. This codes for CASLGQLSGNTIYF.

The chain carries TRBV18 and TRBJ2-3; D gene unclear. Trimming removed 2 bases at V and 1 base at J, with 10 bases between. CDR3 length: 15 residues. Germline V gives CDR1 KGHSH, CDR2 LQKENI. CDR3 sequence (DNA): TGTGCCAGCTCACCAGTCCAGGCCCGCACAGATACGCAGTATTTT. It encodes CASSPVQARTDTQYF.

The chain carries TRBV11-3 and TRBJ2-5; 7 bases align to TRBD1. J gave up 2 bases and V 0 bases, and 6 bases lay outside the gene matches. Germline assignment: CDR1 SGHNT and CDR2 YENEEA. The CDR3 loop spans 16 amino acids. The CDR3 nucleotides are TGTGCCAGCAGCTTAGATCGGACAGGTAGACAAGAGACCCAGTACTTC. Residues: CASSLDRTGRQETQYF. Based on the CDR3 plus reference TRBV11-3 and TRBJ2-5, the full variable domain is EAGVVQSPRYKIIEKKQPVAFWCNPISGHNTLYWYLQNLGQGPELLIRYENEEAVDDSQLPKDRFSAERLKGVDSTLKIQPAELGDSAVYLCASSLDRTGRQETQYFGPGTRLLVL.

V is TRBV7-2 and J is TRBJ2-7, with 12 bases matching TRBD1. CDR1 and CDR2 from the germline V gene are SGHTA and FQGNSA. V dropped 4 bases and J dropped 6; count of bases not matched to a gene: 7. CDR3 size: 15 residues. CDR3 loop: CASSSSGQGASEQYF. The CDR3 nucleotides read TGTGCCAGCAGCTCGTCGGGACAGGGGGCTAGCGAGCAGTACTTC.

This chain links TRBV7-2 with TRBJ1-6, with 8 bases aligning to TRBD1. The V gene end was trimmed by 3 bases and the J gene end by 6 bases; junction bases not matched to a gene: 4. The length of the CDR3 is 15 residues. Germline lookup yields CDR1 SGHTA and CDR2 FQGNSA. CDR3 in amino acids: CASSFRGQGNSPLHF. CDR3 sequence (DNA): TGTGCCAGCAGCTTTCGCGGACAGGGTAATTCACCCCTCCACTTT.